These T cell receptor beta chains were read from a single sample in a study of blood T cell repertoires in COVID-19. Sequenced by immunoSEQ multiplex PCR; TCRdb stores in-frame clones only, minus some. The sample records roughly 700,000 clones, approximately 90% being singletons. Material for sequencing was peripheral blood. Receptors originate from a woman aged 18-29 years with acute or convalescent COVID-19. Each CDR3 is given with its conserved first and last residue.

>TRBJ2-7|TRBV4-3|16
CASSQDQTGLGHEQYF
>TRBJ1-3|TRBV7-2|17
CASRSGTGSLGGNTIYF
>TRBJ1-2|TRBV5-3|12
CARATGVCGYTF
>TRBJ1-5|TRBV3-1/TRBV3-2|13
CASSQVGDQPQHF
>TRBJ1-3|TRBV6-1|15
CASSEVHGTTNTIYF
>TRBJ1-2|TRBV6-5|15
CASSLGYRDRGGYTF
>TRBJ2-7|TRBV7-2|15
CASSARPGTSYEQYF
>TRBJ2-7|TRBV3-1/TRBV3-2|16
CASSQGSGGPYYEQYF
>TRBJ1-2|TRBV9|14
CASSSRTGVDGYTF
>TRBJ1-1|TRBV10-3|16
CAISESPQAMNTEAFF
>TRBJ1-6|TRBV5-6|16
CASSSGDSNWDSPLHF
>TRBJ1-6|TRBV7-2|14
CASSLSAGDSPLHF
>TRBJ2-5|TRBV7-2|15
CASSLGTSGQETQYF
>TRBJ2-1|TRBV4-3|15
CASSETSGGYNEQFF
>TRBJ2-2|TRBV27|17
CASSLYPLGRATGELFF
>TRBJ1-4|TRBV28|16
CASSPLGTGINEKLFF